This TCR beta chain was found in a study of T cells after yellow fever vaccination. Study findings and constraints: Faster peaking, at day 5 versus 15, marked a secondary response that was weaker. Abundant clonotypes from the bulk population could contaminate FACS-sorted repertoires.

This clonotype has more than one count but fewer than ten. No antigen is known for it. V lost 0 bases, J lost 6 bases, and 4 bases stayed unmatched. The CDR3 spans 15 residues. Germline CDR1 and CDR2: SGHRS and YFSETQ. TCRdb re-called the 5' RACE reads with MiXCR, one entry per CDR3 protein. The profile shows 150,000 to 200,000 distinct CDR3 sequences, 11% of them singletons. The specimen was CD8+ T cells sorted from PBMCs, collected 15 days after the yellow fever booster vaccination. The rearrangement links TRBV5-1 to TRBJ2-2; TRBD2 aligns across 8 bases. The receptor was derived from a man between 18 and 35 years old who received the YFV17D yellow fever vaccine. The CDR3 DNA reads as TGCGCCAGCAGCTTGGCGGGGGGGCCCGCCGGGGAGCTGTTTTTT. This codes for CASSLAGGPAGELFF.